The clone carrying this TCR beta chain has a count of ten or more. Germline CDR1 reads MNHEY; CDR2 reads SVGEGT. CDR3 size: 13 residues. V shed 5 bases and J shed 3 bases, with 10 bases lying between them. The data originate from a study of Graves' ophthalmopathy and Graves' hyperthyroidism. Scientists amplified the TCR beta CDR3 regions from RNA transcripts. The authors performed first-round RT-PCR with HTBI primers and then a second-round multiplex PCR. TCRdb reanalysed the multiplex PCR reads using MiXCR and keeps one entry per CDR3 protein. The repertoire includes about 390,000 distinct CDR3 sequences, 15% of them detected once, and around 7% sits in the top ten.

The chain recombines TRBV6-2 or TRBV6-3 with TRBJ2-5; weak D call: TRBD1 (6 bases). The specimen sequenced was peripheral blood. The clonotype originates from a young woman with stable Graves' hyperthyroidism. CDR3 residues: CASSPQGKETQYF. The DNA of the CDR3 is TGTGCCAGCAGTCCGCAGGGGAAAGAGACCCAGTACTTC.